Listed below are T cell receptor beta chains from one sample, sequenced in a study of sequential checkpoint blockade in melanoma. Here immunoSEQ multiplex PCR was the method, and the copy in TCRdb shows in-frame clones only, minus some. The sample yields fewer than 20,000 clones, about 70% seen once. The sequenced sample was CD8+ T cells sorted from blood (inferred from file names), obtained from a patient given nivolumab and ipilimumab in sequence. These receptors were collected from a human donor with melanoma. The CDR3 runs from the conserved cysteine through the conserved F or W. Each record gives: CDR3 protein, CDR3 DNA, V gene, J gene, D gene, clone size. D genes are given only for firm matches. Size is omitted from some rows. Given values are once, few, many or a class for expanded clones.

cdr3_aa: CASSLNSPNEQFF
cdr3_nt: TGTGCCAGCAGCTTAAACTCGCCCAATGAGCAGTTCTTC
v_call: TRBV11-2
j_call: TRBJ2-1
d_call: .
clone_size: .

cdr3_aa: CASSLTGLSETQYF
cdr3_nt: TGTGCCAGCAGCTTGACAGGGTTATCGGAGACCCAGTACTTC
v_call: TRBV11-2
j_call: TRBJ2-5
d_call: TRBD1
clone_size: .

cdr3_aa: CASSQLQGSYEQYF
cdr3_nt: TGTGCCAGCAGCCAGTTACAGGGTTCCTACGAGCAGTACTTC
v_call: TRBV4-2
j_call: TRBJ2-7
d_call: .
clone_size: .

cdr3_aa: CASSQDLQAFRSPLHF
cdr3_nt: TGTGCCAGCAGCCAAGACCTCCAAGCTTTCAGGTCACCCCTCCACTTT
v_call: TRBV4-2
j_call: TRBJ1-6
d_call: .
clone_size: .

cdr3_aa: CASSPVRGGGKWEQYF
cdr3_nt: TGTGCCAGTAGTCCTGTGAGAGGGGGGGGGAAATGGGAGCAGTACTTC
v_call: TRBV19
j_call: TRBJ2-7
d_call: .
clone_size: .

cdr3_aa: CASSEDYGQGADTQYF
cdr3_nt: TGCGCCAGCAGCGAAGATTACGGACAGGGGGCAGATACGCAGTATTTT
v_call: TRBV4-3
j_call: TRBJ2-3
d_call: TRBD1
clone_size: .

cdr3_aa: CASSYSGGTGELFF
cdr3_nt: TGTGCCAGCAGTTACTCGGGGGGCACCGGGGAGCTGTTTTTT
v_call: TRBV6-6
j_call: TRBJ2-2
d_call: .
clone_size: few

cdr3_aa: CASGIAGRTYEQYF
cdr3_nt: TGTGCCAGTGGCATAGCGGGGAGGACCTACGAGCAGTACTTC
v_call: TRBV6-5
j_call: TRBJ2-7
d_call: TRBD2
clone_size: .

cdr3_aa: CASSLGTGSNYGYTF
cdr3_nt: TGTGCCAGCAGCTTAGGAACAGGGTCCAACTATGGCTACACCTTC
v_call: TRBV11-1
j_call: TRBJ1-2
d_call: .
clone_size: .

cdr3_aa: CASSATGFPSGANVLTF
cdr3_nt: TGTGCCAGCAGCGCCACAGGGTTCCCCTCTGGGGCCAACGTCCTGACTTTC
v_call: TRBV13
j_call: TRBJ2-6
d_call: .
clone_size: medium-sized

cdr3_aa: CASSLGYGGGSYNEQFF
cdr3_nt: TGTGCCAGCAGCTTAGGGTACGGCGGGGGGTCCTACAATGAGCAGTTCTTC
v_call: TRBV7-2
j_call: TRBJ2-1
d_call: TRBD2
clone_size: .

cdr3_aa: CASSAPGTEIGNTIYF
cdr3_nt: TGTGCCAGCAGCGCCCCCGGGACAGAGATCGGAAACACCATATATTTT
v_call: TRBV5-6
j_call: TRBJ1-3
d_call: TRBD1
clone_size: medium-sized

cdr3_aa: CASSLTGQAGNEQFF
cdr3_nt: TGTGCCAGCAGTTTGACGGGACAGGCGGGCAATGAGCAGTTCTTC
v_call: TRBV27
j_call: TRBJ2-1
d_call: TRBD1
clone_size: .

cdr3_aa: CASSPAAANSPLHF
cdr3_nt: TGTGCCAGTTCCCCTGCGGCCGCCAATTCACCCCTCCACTTT
v_call: TRBV19
j_call: TRBJ1-6
d_call: .
clone_size: .

cdr3_aa: CASRGQGSGYTF
cdr3_nt: TGTGCCAGCCGCGGACAGGGCTCGGGCTACACCTTC
v_call: TRBV7-7
j_call: TRBJ1-2
d_call: TRBD1
clone_size: few

cdr3_aa: CASSIGDTNTGELFF
cdr3_nt: TGTGCCAGTAGTATAGGGGACACGAACACCGGGGAGCTGTTTTTT
v_call: TRBV19
j_call: TRBJ2-2
d_call: .
clone_size: few

cdr3_aa: CASSFGGTPSGYTF
cdr3_nt: TGTGCCAGCAGTTTCGGGGGAACTCCCTCTGGCTACACCTTC
v_call: TRBV27
j_call: TRBJ1-2
d_call: .
clone_size: .

cdr3_aa: CASTNSGTGLQETQYF
cdr3_nt: TGTGCCAGCACCAACTCAGGGACAGGGCTCCAAGAGACCCAGTACTTC
v_call: TRBV5-4
j_call: TRBJ2-5
d_call: TRBD1
clone_size: .

cdr3_aa: CATSRDLGATEAFF
cdr3_nt: TGTGCCACCAGCAGAGATTTGGGGGCCACTGAAGCTTTCTTT
v_call: TRBV15
j_call: TRBJ1-1
d_call: .
clone_size: .

cdr3_aa: CASTAGRNYGYTF
cdr3_nt: TGTGCCAGCACCGCCGGGAGAAACTATGGCTACACCTTC
v_call: TRBV27
j_call: TRBJ1-2
d_call: .
clone_size: few

cdr3_aa: CASSQDPPGGLAGTSTDTQYF
cdr3_nt: TGTGCCAGCAGCCAAGATCCCCCGGGGGGGCTCGCGGGCACTAGCACAGATACGCAGTATTTT
v_call: TRBV4-2
j_call: TRBJ2-3
d_call: TRBD2
clone_size: .

cdr3_aa: CASSIVRGSTDTQYF
cdr3_nt: TGTGCCAGCTCCATTGTGCGGGGGAGCACAGATACGCAGTATTTT
v_call: TRBV6-5
j_call: TRBJ2-3
d_call: TRBD2
clone_size: .

cdr3_aa: CASSGLNMNTEAFF
cdr3_nt: TGTGCCAGCAGCGGACTGAACATGAACACTGAAGCTTTCTTT
v_call: TRBV5-6
j_call: TRBJ1-1
d_call: .
clone_size: .

cdr3_aa: CASSASRVTEAFF
cdr3_nt: TGTGCCAGCAGCGCGAGCAGGGTCACTGAAGCTTTCTTT
v_call: TRBV9
j_call: TRBJ1-1
d_call: .
clone_size: .

cdr3_aa: CASSQRLGAGNQPQHF
cdr3_nt: TGCGCCAGCAGCCAAAGATTGGGTGCCGGGAATCAGCCCCAGCATTTT
v_call: TRBV4-3
j_call: TRBJ1-5
d_call: .
clone_size: .

cdr3_aa: CASTNRTASTDTQYF
cdr3_nt: TGTGCCAGCACCAACCGGACAGCTAGCACAGATACGCAGTATTTT
v_call: TRBV6-5
j_call: TRBJ2-3
d_call: .
clone_size: few

cdr3_aa: CASKRVGQRTYEQYF
cdr3_nt: TGTGCCAGCAAAAGGGTGGGACAGCGAACCTACGAGCAGTACTTC
v_call: TRBV11-2
j_call: TRBJ2-7
d_call: TRBD1
clone_size: .

cdr3_aa: CASSFVGLGVEQYF
cdr3_nt: TGTGCCAGCAGCTTTGTGGGCCTCGGGGTCGAGCAGTACTTC
v_call: TRBV11-2
j_call: TRBJ2-7
d_call: .
clone_size: .

cdr3_aa: CASSPTGGKDTQYF
cdr3_nt: TGTGCCAGCAGCCCGACAGGGGGTAAGGATACGCAGTATTTT
v_call: TRBV6-6
j_call: TRBJ2-3
d_call: TRBD1
clone_size: .

cdr3_aa: CASSVGGGPNEKLFF
cdr3_nt: TGTGCCAGCAGCGTTGGGGGAGGACCTAATGAAAAACTGTTTTTT
v_call: TRBV9
j_call: TRBJ1-4
d_call: .
clone_size: .

cdr3_aa: CASSQAAGDYGYTF
cdr3_nt: TGCGCCAGCAGCCAAGCGGCAGGGGACTATGGCTACACCTTC
v_call: TRBV4-3
j_call: TRBJ1-2
d_call: .
clone_size: .

cdr3_aa: CASSSGSGSYNEQFF
cdr3_nt: TGTGCCAGCAGCTCCGGATCAGGCTCCTACAATGAGCAGTTCTTC
v_call: TRBV7-9
j_call: TRBJ2-1
d_call: .
clone_size: few

cdr3_aa: CASSPLPGGLFF
cdr3_nt: TGTGCCAGCAGTCCCCTCCCGGGGGGCCTGTTCTTC
v_call: TRBV28
j_call: TRBJ2-1
d_call: .
clone_size: .

cdr3_aa: CASSSTGYEQYF
cdr3_nt: TGCGCCAGCTCCTCGACAGGGTACGAGCAGTACTTC
v_call: TRBV10-2
j_call: TRBJ2-7
d_call: TRBD1
clone_size: .